The source of this TCR beta chain is a study of regulatory T cells in long-lasting Graves disease. Stated time point: newly diagnosed GD, antithyroid drugs for less than 3 months. RNA extracted from PBMCs served as the sequencing template. The authors built TCR beta libraries using iRepertoire HTBI primers and Arm-PCR of CDR3 regions. One entry per CDR3 protein results from TCRdb running MiXCR on the multiplex PCR reads. The data show hundreds of thousands of distinct CDR3 sequences, 15% to 20% seen once. The germline gives CDR1 SGHDT, CDR2 YYEEEE. Trimming left V 5 bases short and J 10 bases short, with 22 bases between. The CDR3 totals 16 residues. This sample was also put to use in a study of T cells in Graves' hyperthyroidism and ophthalmopathy.

Material: peripheral blood mononuclear cells (PBMCs), obtained at new diagnosis, from a patient treated with antithyroid drugs. The genes are TRBV5-6 and TRBJ1-6; tentative D call: TRBD1 (5 bases). The clonotype comes from a woman in her thirties with Graves disease. CDR3 DNA sequence: TGTGCCAGCAGATATCGACGTTTAGGGGTAGGATCACCCCTCCACTTT. Translating it yields CASRYRRLGVGSPLHF.